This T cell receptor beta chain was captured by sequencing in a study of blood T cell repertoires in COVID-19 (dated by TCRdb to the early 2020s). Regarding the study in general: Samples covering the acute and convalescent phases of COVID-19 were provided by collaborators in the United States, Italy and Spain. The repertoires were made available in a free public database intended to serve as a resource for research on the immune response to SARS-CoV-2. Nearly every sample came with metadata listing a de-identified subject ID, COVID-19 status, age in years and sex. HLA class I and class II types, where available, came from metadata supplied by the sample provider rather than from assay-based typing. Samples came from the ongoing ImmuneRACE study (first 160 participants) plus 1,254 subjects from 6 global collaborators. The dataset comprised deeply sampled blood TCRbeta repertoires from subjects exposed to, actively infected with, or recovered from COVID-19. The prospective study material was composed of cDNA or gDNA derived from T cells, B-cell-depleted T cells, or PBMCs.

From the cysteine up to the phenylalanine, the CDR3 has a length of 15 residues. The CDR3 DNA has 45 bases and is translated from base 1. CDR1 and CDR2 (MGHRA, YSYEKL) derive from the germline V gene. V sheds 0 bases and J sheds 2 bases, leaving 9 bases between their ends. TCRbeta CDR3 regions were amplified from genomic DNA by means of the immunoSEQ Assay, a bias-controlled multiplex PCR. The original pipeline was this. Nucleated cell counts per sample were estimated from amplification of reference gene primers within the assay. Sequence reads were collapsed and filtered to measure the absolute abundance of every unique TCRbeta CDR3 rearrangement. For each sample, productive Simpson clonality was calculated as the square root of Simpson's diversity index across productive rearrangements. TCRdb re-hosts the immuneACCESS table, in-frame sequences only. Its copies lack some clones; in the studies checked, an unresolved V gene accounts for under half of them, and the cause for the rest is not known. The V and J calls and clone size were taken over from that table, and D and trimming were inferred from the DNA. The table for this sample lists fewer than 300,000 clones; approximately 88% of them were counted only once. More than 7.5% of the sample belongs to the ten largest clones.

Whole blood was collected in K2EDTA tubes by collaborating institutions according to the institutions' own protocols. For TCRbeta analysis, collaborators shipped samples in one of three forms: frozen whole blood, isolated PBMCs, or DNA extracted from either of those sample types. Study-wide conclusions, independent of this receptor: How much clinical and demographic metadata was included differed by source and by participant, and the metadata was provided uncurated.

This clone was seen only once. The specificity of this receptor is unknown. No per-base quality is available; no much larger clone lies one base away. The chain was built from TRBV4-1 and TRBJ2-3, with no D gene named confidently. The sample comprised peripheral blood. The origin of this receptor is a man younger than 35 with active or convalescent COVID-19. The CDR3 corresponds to CASSQEHRYTDTQYF. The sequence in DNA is TGCGCCAGCAGCCAAGAACACCGATACACAGATACGCAGTATTTT.